This T cell receptor beta chain was captured by sequencing in a study of cytomegalovirus exposure and HLA in healthy donors. Whole-study results and caveats: In a later analysis, HLA-associated beta chains showed higher expansion and lower generation probabilities than comparable chains. Accurate prediction of most subjects' HLA-A and HLA-B alleles from TCR beta sequences was reported.

Of note for this clone: The antigen is undetermined. Germline and junction disagree at one end, which may indicate a read error.

The PCR used 60 Vbeta and 13 Jbeta primers. The method was immunoSEQ multiplex PCR; TCRdb's version includes in-frame clones alone and lacks a portion of them. The sample holds 100,000 to 150,000 clones, just under 75% seen once. Germline V gene data show CDR1 as WNHNN and CDR2 as SYGVQD (reference sequence). The CDR3 is made up of 16 amino acids. This clonotype originated in a man aged 60 to 69 in good health and CMV-seropositive. The rearrangement uses TRBV10-1 and TRBJ2-1, with a weak D call TRBD2 (6 bases). Sequencing input: PBMCs. The CDR3 here is CASSDIPWDSSNEQFF. The CDR3 region has the DNA TGCGCCAGCAGTGATATCCCTTGGGACTCCTCCAATGAGCAGTTCTTC.